The 5 T cell receptor beta chains listed next were all sequenced from one sample in a study of T cells in localized non-small cell lung cancer. Sequencing was performed with immunoSEQ multiplex PCR; in TCRdb, only in-frame clones are kept and a portion is missing. This table has just over 70,000 clones, roughly nine tenths appearing once. The sample was peripheral blood, taken before any cancer treatment. These receptors came from a male donor older than 55 with stage III squamous cell lung carcinoma.

The sample holds one count of this clone. The V call is TRBV4-2, the J call TRBJ2-7, with 9 nucleotides matching TRBD1. Germline CDR1 and CDR2: LGHNA and YNFKEQ. CDR3 length equals 15 residues. With 2 bases clipped from V and 3 bases from J, the junction kept 5 bases outside the gene matches. The CDR3 region has the DNA TGTGCCAGCAGCCAATCAGGGACAGGGCTCTACGAGCAGTACTTC. This codes for CASSQSGTGLYEQYF.

The rearrangement links TRBV6-5 to TRBJ2-2, with 8 bases fitting TRBD2. The germline V gene has CDR1 MNHEY and CDR2 SVGAGI. Trimming removed 7 bases from V and 6 bases from J; junction bases left unmatched: 10. The CDR3 covers 15 residues. The CDR3 protein is CASKNIAGTAGELFF. Written as DNA, the CDR3 is TGTGCCAGCAAAAATATAGCGGGGACGGCCGGGGAGCTGTTTTTT.

This sequence joins TRBV5-1 and TRBJ1-1; D is perhaps TRBD1 (6 bases). The V end was cut by 1 base, the J end by 0 bases, with 13 bases between. Germline V gene lookup returns CDR1 SGHRS and CDR2 YFSETQ. This CDR3 spans 16 amino acids. CDR3 DNA sequence: TGCGCCAGCAGCTTGAAGTTGGGGGGCATGAACACTGAAGCTTTCTTT. Its translation: CASSLKLGGMNTEAFF. Drawing the rest from reference TRBV5-1 and TRBJ1-1, the complete variable domain is KAGVTQTPRYLIKTRGQQVTLSCSPISGHRSVSWYQQTPGQGLQFLFEYFSETQRNKGNFPGRFSGRQFSNSRSEMNVSTLELGDSALYLCASSLKLGGMNTEAFFGQGTRLTVV.

This chain links TRBV6-5 with TRBJ2-2, with TRBD1 matching over 11 bases. The trim removed 4 bases at V and 4 bases at J, leaving 5 bases unmatched. CDR1 and CDR2 from the germline V gene are MNHEY and SVGAGI. This CDR3 has 16 residues. CDR3 DNA: TGTGCCAGCAGTTTCCGGGACAGGGGGACCACCGGGGAGCTGTTTTTT. Translated, it gives CASSFRDRGTTGELFF.

This CDR3 is CASSPDNYQGGYTF. DNA of the CDR3: TGTGCCAGCAGTCCGGACAACTACCAAGGAGGCTACACCTTC. This chain uses TRBV11-2 with TRBJ1-2; tentatively, D is TRBD1 (5 bases). The V end was cut by 6 bases, the J end by 8 bases, with 19 bases between. CDR3 length equals 14 residues. The germline CDR1 and CDR2 sequences are SGHAT and FQNNGV.